A single sample gave rise to the 7 T cell receptor beta chains below, sequenced in a study of CXCR3-negative and CXCR3-positive naive CD8 T cells. The authors prepared UMI-labeled TRB cDNA libraries by 5' RACE. TCRdb reanalyzed the 5' RACE reads, giving one entry per CDR3 protein sequence and no DNA. The ten most abundant clones cover about 1.6% of a sample with tens of thousands of distinct CDR3 sequences. Sequencing was done on a sample of naive CXCR3- CD8+ T cells from blood. The subset here: CD45RO-CCR7+CD27+CD95- naive CD8+ T cells lacking CXCR3 (TNR3-). The receptors here all came from a human donor in good health. Some clones in this sample may be carry-over from other donors' samples.

The chain combines TRBV12-3 or TRBV12-4 with TRBJ2-1. The CDR3 loop spans 15 amino acids. CDR3 region: CASSLATGTYNEQFF.

The chain combines TRBV29-1 with TRBJ1-1; TCRdb's D call of TRBD1 is untestable without DNA. The CDR3 sequence is 16 residues long. Per the germline V gene, CDR1 is SQVTM and CDR2 is ANQGSEA. The CDR3 sequence: CSVEVPDRGLNTEAFF.

This sequence joins TRBV27 and TRBJ2-2; TCRdb returns TRBD1, unconfirmable since there is no DNA. Germline V lookup: CDR1 MNHEY, CDR2 SMNVEV (reference sequence). This CDR3 spans 20 amino acids. CDR3 sequence: CASSTKLPGTGFANTGELFF.

This chain connects TRBV5-1 to TRBJ2-7; TCRdb returns TRBD1, unconfirmable since there is no DNA. Germline V gene lookup returns CDR1 SGHRS and CDR2 YFSETQ. This CDR3 contains 13 residues. Here the CDR3 reads CASSFGTDYEQYF. The variable domain in full, completed from reference TRBV5-1 and TRBJ2-7, reads KAGVTQTPRYLIKTRGQQVTLSCSPISGHRSVSWYQQTPGQGLQFLFEYFSETQRNKGNFPGRFSGRQFSNSRSEMNVSTLELGDSALYLCASSFGTDYEQYFGPGTRLTVT.

This rearrangement joins TRBV7-9 to TRBJ2-7. The CDR3 covers 15 residues. Germline V gene sequence: CDR1 SEHNR, CDR2 FQNEAQ (reference sequence). The CDR3 sequence: CASSLGGIGVYEQYF. Based on the CDR3 plus reference TRBV7-9 and TRBJ2-7, the full variable domain is DTGVSQNPRHKITKRGQNVTFRCDPISEHNRLYWYRQTLGQGPEFLTYFQNEAQLEKSRLLSDRFSAERPKGSFSTLEIQRTEQGDSAMYLCASSLGGIGVYEQYFGPGTRLTVT.

This chain connects TRBV27 to TRBJ1-5; TCRdb calls TRBD1, which cannot be checked without DNA. CDR1 is MNHEY, CDR2 SMNVEV, per germline (reference sequence). The CDR3 has 15 residues. CDR3 residues: CAASPGGASNQPQHF.

The chain's CDR3 is CASSFEGPQETQYF. The gene calls are TRBV7-9 and TRBJ2-5; the TCRdb call, TRBD2, lacks DNA for checking. This CDR3 contains 14 residues. Germline CDR1 SEHNR, CDR2 FQNEAQ (reference sequence).